This is a list of T cell receptor beta chains from one sample in a study of CD8 T cells in Susac syndrome. Each CDR3 protein is one row after TCRdb ran MiXCR on the immunoSEQ multiplex PCR reads. The sample consists of some 200,000 distinct CDR3 sequences, about 93% of them appearing once. Sequencing was carried out using CD8+ T cells from PBMCs. The receptors here all came from a human donor with multiple sclerosis. The CDR3 runs from the conserved cysteine through the conserved F or W. The D gene is left open where the match is weak. Size is omitted from some rows. Given values are once, few, many or a class for expanded clones.

CDR3aa | CDR3nt | d_gene | abundance | j_gene | v_gene | len
CASSSGLYSNQPQHF | TGTGCCAGCAGTTCGGGACTTTATAGCAATCAGCCCCAGCATTTT | NA | NA | TRBJ1-5 | TRBV7-9 | 15
CATSRGSLVETQYF | TGTGCCACCAGCAGAGGATCCCTTGTGGAGACCCAGTACTTC | NA | NA | TRBJ2-5 | TRBV15 | 14
CASSRGGYDYGYTF | TGTGCCAGCAGCCGAGGGGGGTATGACTATGGCTACACCTTC | NA | NA | TRBJ1-2 | TRBV7-8 | 14
CSARVLAGFGYEQYF | TGCAGTGCTAGAGTCCTAGCGGGATTCGGTTACGAGCAGTACTTC | TRBD2 | NA | TRBJ2-7 | TRBV20-1 | 15
CASSLLGDYGYTF | TGTGCCAGCAGCCTACTCGGGGACTATGGCTACACCTTC | NA | NA | TRBJ1-2 | TRBV3-1 | 13
CASRPSGRTYNEQFF | TGTGCCAGCAGACCGAGCGGGAGAACCTACAATGAGCAGTTCTTC | TRBD2 | NA | TRBJ2-1 | TRBV7-9 | 15
CASNSGPTGPEAFF | TGTGCCAGCAACTCGGGACCCACGGGACCTGAAGCTTTCTTT | NA | once | TRBJ1-1 | TRBV6-6 | 14
CATGGQGGPGEQYF | TGTGCTACTGGAGGCCAGGGGGGGCCCGGCGAGCAGTACTTC | NA | NA | TRBJ2-7 | TRBV12-5 | 14
CASSLLNGYTF | TGTGCCAGCAGCTTGTTGAATGGCTACACCTTC | NA | NA | TRBJ1-2 | TRBV5-6 | 11
CASSTDREGWETQYF | TGTGCCAGCAGCACGGACAGGGAGGGTTGGGAGACCCAGTACTTC | NA | once | TRBJ2-5 | TRBV7-9 | 15
CASSQDPVPNEQFF | TGCGCCAGCAGCCAAGATCCAGTTCCAAATGAGCAGTTCTTC | NA | NA | TRBJ2-1 | TRBV4-1 | 14
CASSLEGGTGSDTQYF | TGTGCCAGCAGCTTAGAAGGCGGAACTGGCTCAGATACGCAGTATTTT | NA | NA | TRBJ2-3 | TRBV7-6 | 16
CASSLSGTGGVRNTEAFF | TGTGCCAGCTCACTCTCCGGGACAGGGGGCGTCCGCAACACTGAAGCTTTCTTT | TRBD1 | once | TRBJ1-1 | TRBV18 | 18
CAWVSPNEQFF | TGTGCCTGGGTGTCACCAAATGAGCAGTTCTTC | NA | NA | TRBJ2-1 | TRBV30 | 11
CASSPRLNTEAFF | TGCGCCAGCAGCCCCCGCCTGAACACTGAAGCTTTCTTT | NA | few | TRBJ1-1 | TRBV4-1 | 13
CASSDSNSYEQYF | TGTGCCAGCAGTGATTCCAACTCCTACGAGCAGTACTTC | NA | few | TRBJ2-7 | TRBV2 | 13
CASSLAGGPEQFF | TGTGCCAGCAGCCTCGCAGGGGGCCCTGAGCAGTTCTTC | TRBD1 | NA | TRBJ2-1 | TRBV9 | 13
CASSLGQGVNQPQHF | TGTGCCAGCAGCTTGGGACAGGGGGTGAATCAGCCCCAGCATTTT | TRBD1 | NA | TRBJ1-5 | TRBV5-8 | 15
CAWSVVGGTTNEKLFF | TGTGCCTGGAGTGTTGTGGGTGGGACAACTAATGAAAAACTGTTTTTT | NA | NA | TRBJ1-4 | TRBV30 | 16
CASSPPMGGYEQYF | TGTGCCAGCAGCCCTCCGATGGGGGGCTACGAGCAGTACTTC | NA | few | TRBJ2-7 | TRBV7-9 | 14
CATSTSVYYNEQFF | TGTGCCACCAGCACCTCGGTGTATTACAATGAGCAGTTCTTC | NA | NA | TRBJ2-1 | TRBV15 | 14
CASSSPGHQAFF | TGTGCCAGCAGTTCTCCGGGGCATCAAGCTTTCTTT | NA | NA | TRBJ1-1 | TRBV12-3/TRBV12-4 | 12
CASSERGEGGYTF | TGTGCCAGCAGTGAGAGGGGGGAAGGGGGCTACACCTTC | NA | once | TRBJ1-2 | TRBV2 | 13
CASSRLPPGSEKLFF | TGTGCCAGCAGCCGACTCCCCCCGGGATCCGAAAAACTGTTTTTT | NA | NA | TRBJ1-4 | TRBV7-9 | 15
CASSQGDGPYEQYF | TGTGCCAGCAGCCAAGGAGACGGACCCTACGAGCAGTACTTC | NA | NA | TRBJ2-7 | TRBV14 | 14
CASSLAGRDYTF | TGTGCCAGCAGCTTAGCGGGACGCGACTACACCTTC | NA | NA | TRBJ1-2 | TRBV7-9 | 12
CASSPDGSSSYEQYF | TGTGCCAGCAGTCCGGACGGCTCTAGCTCCTACGAGCAGTACTTC | NA | few | TRBJ2-7 | TRBV3-1 | 15
CASSQGDMNTEAFF | TGTGCCAGTAGCCAGGGGGACATGAACACTGAAGCTTTCTTT | TRBD1 | NA | TRBJ1-1 | TRBV19 | 14
CASSPGDRVNEQYF | TGTGCCAGCAGCCCGGGGGACAGGGTAAACGAGCAGTACTTC | TRBD1 | NA | TRBJ2-7 | TRBV5-4 | 14
CASSPTGASYGYTF | TGTGCCAGCAGCCCCACAGGGGCAAGCTATGGCTACACCTTC | TRBD1 | NA | TRBJ1-2 | TRBV12-3/TRBV12-4 | 14
CASSQDRGLAGGNQETQYF | TGTGCCAGCAGCCAAGATCGCGGACTAGCGGGGGGAAACCAAGAGACCCAGTACTTC | TRBD2 | NA | TRBJ2-5 | TRBV3-1 | 19
CASSVGPEPDYGYTF | TGTGCCAGCAGCGTAGGACCTGAACCGGACTATGGCTACACCTTC | NA | once | TRBJ1-2 | TRBV9 | 15
CASSLGGTTEAFF | TGTGCCAGCAGCTTAGGCGGGACCACTGAAGCTTTCTTT | NA | NA | TRBJ1-1 | TRBV13 | 13
CASEKTNTGELFF | TGTGCCTCGGAAAAGACGAACACCGGGGAGCTGTTTTTT | NA | NA | TRBJ2-2 | TRBV24-1 | 13
CASSEAGGFEQFF | TGCGCCAGCAGTGAGGCGGGGGGCTTTGAGCAGTTCTTC | TRBD2 | NA | TRBJ2-1 | TRBV10-2 | 13
CSAPTRTEAFF | TGCAGTGCGCCCACGCGTACCGAAGCTTTCTTT | NA | NA | TRBJ1-1 | TRBV20-1 | 11
CASRGTSGVDYEQYF | TGTGCCAGCCGGGGGACTAGCGGGGTTGACTACGAGCAGTACTTC | TRBD2 | NA | TRBJ2-7 | TRBV28 | 15
CASASQGLDSGNTIYF | TGTGCCAGCGCTTCACAGGGGTTGGACTCTGGAAACACCATATATTTT | TRBD1 | NA | TRBJ1-3 | TRBV18 | 16
CASSSYSAPNGDIQYF | TGTGCCAGCAGCTCCTACTCGGCCCCCAACGGGGACATTCAGTACTTC | NA | NA | TRBJ2-4 | TRBV13 | 16
CASSLGTGGAEQYF | TGTGCCAGCAGCTTAGGGACAGGGGGAGCCGAGCAGTACTTC | TRBD1 | NA | TRBJ2-7 | TRBV7-9 | 14
CASSRGGLEQYF | TGTGCCAGCAGCCGGGGTGGGCTCGAGCAGTACTTC | NA | few | TRBJ2-7 | TRBV7-6 | 12
CATSVGADTQYF | TGTGCCACCAGTGTCGGCGCAGATACGCAGTATTTT | NA | NA | TRBJ2-3 | TRBV24-1 | 12
CASSVSSGGPDTQYF | TGTGCCAGCAGCGTATCTAGCGGGGGCCCAGATACGCAGTATTTT | TRBD2 | NA | TRBJ2-3 | TRBV9 | 15
CASSNPSSSYEQYF | TGTGCCAGCAGCAACCCTTCGAGTTCCTACGAGCAGTACTTC | NA | NA | TRBJ2-7 | TRBV11-2 | 14
CASSLGDRVDEQFF | TGTGCCAGCAGTTTAGGGGACAGGGTCGATGAGCAGTTCTTC | TRBD1 | NA | TRBJ2-1 | TRBV12-3/TRBV12-4 | 14
CASSPRPGSIETQYF | TGTGCCAGCAGCCCTCGACCGGGCTCAATAGAGACCCAGTACTTC | NA | NA | TRBJ2-5 | TRBV7-2 | 15
CASSQDGTGDWEQFF | TGCGCCAGCAGCCAAGATGGGACAGGGGATTGGGAGCAGTTCTTC | TRBD1 | NA | TRBJ2-1 | TRBV4-3 | 15
CASRSAGASTDTQYF | TGTGCCAGCAGATCAGCGGGAGCCAGCACAGATACGCAGTATTTT | TRBD2 | NA | TRBJ2-3 | TRBV6-6 | 15
CASSVGTGLGTQYF | TGTGCCAGCAGCGTAGGGACAGGGCTGGGGACCCAGTACTTC | TRBD1 | NA | TRBJ2-5 | TRBV9 | 14
CASSGDRTPQTDTQYF | TGTGCCAGCAGCGGTGACAGGACCCCCCAAACAGATACGCAGTATTTT | NA | NA | TRBJ2-3 | TRBV9 | 16
CASSQQGTGELFF | TGTGCCAGCAGCCAACAGGGTACCGGGGAGCTGTTTTTT | NA | few | TRBJ2-2 | TRBV28 | 13
CASSPQGANHQPQHF | TGTGCCAGCAGCCCCCAGGGGGCTAATCATCAGCCCCAGCATTTT | TRBD1 | NA | TRBJ1-5 | TRBV7-9 | 15
CAAGTSGRRRVETQYF | TGTGCCGCGGGGACTAGCGGGAGAAGAAGAGTGGAGACCCAGTACTTC | NA | NA | TRBJ2-5 | TRBV21-1 | 16
CASSSWDLNTEAFF | TGTGCCAGCAGCTCTTGGGACTTGAACACTGAAGCTTTCTTT | NA | NA | TRBJ1-1 | TRBV7-9 | 14
CASSKDTLNTEAFF | TGTGCCAGCAGCAAGGACACTTTGAACACTGAAGCTTTCTTT | NA | NA | TRBJ1-1 | TRBV7-2 | 14
CASSPYGGSSYNEQFF | TGTGCCAGCAGCCCATATGGCGGAAGCTCCTACAATGAGCAGTTCTTC | NA | NA | TRBJ2-1 | TRBV7-9 | 16
CASSASGRSGEQFF | TGTGCCAGCAGCGCAAGCGGGAGATCGGGGGAGCAGTTCTTC | TRBD2 | NA | TRBJ2-1 | TRBV2 | 14
CASSPSAPGQFF | TGTGCCAGCAGCCCCTCCGCACCCGGGCAGTTCTTC | NA | once | TRBJ2-1 | TRBV11-3 | 12
CASSSQGQPGANEQFF | TGTGCCAGCAGCTCCCAAGGACAGCCCGGGGCCAATGAGCAGTTCTTC | NA | NA | TRBJ2-1 | TRBV13 | 16